This T cell receptor (beta chain) came from a study of T cells in Graves' hyperthyroidism and ophthalmopathy. Trimming cost V 5 bases and J 9 bases; bases outside gene matches: 4. Germline-derived CDR1 and CDR2 are MNHEY and SMNVEV (reference sequence). This CDR3 spans 12 amino acids. Amplification targeted TCR beta CDR3 regions from RNA transcripts. Carried out on the TCR CDR3, a first-round RT-PCR used the HTBI primer set. Each CDR3 protein gets one entry after TCRdb re-called the multiplex PCR reads with MiXCR. The sample has over 500,000 distinct CDR3 sequences; less than 15% are singletons. V usage is TRBV27 and J usage is TRBJ2-5, with TRBD1 identical over 9 bases. The specimen sequenced was blood. The sequence was obtained from a woman aged 40 to 49 with Graves' hyperthyroidism. CDR3 bases: TGTGCCAGCAGTAGGACAGGGGCCTCCCAGTACTTC. As protein: CASSRTGASQYF.